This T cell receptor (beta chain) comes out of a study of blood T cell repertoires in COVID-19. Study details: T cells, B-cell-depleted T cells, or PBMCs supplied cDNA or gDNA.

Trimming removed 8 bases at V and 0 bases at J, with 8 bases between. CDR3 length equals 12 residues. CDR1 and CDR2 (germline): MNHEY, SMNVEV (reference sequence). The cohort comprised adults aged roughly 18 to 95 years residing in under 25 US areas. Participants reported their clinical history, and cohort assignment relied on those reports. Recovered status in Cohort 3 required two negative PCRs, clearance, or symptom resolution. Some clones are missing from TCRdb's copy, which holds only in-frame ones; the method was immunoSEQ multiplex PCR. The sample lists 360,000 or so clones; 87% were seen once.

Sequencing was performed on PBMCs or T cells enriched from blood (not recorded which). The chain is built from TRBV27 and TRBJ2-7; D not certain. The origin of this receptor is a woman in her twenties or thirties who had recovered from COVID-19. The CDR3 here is CASVEASYEQYF. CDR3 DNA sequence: TGTGCCAGCGTCGAGGCCTCCTACGAGCAGTACTTC.